Sequencing of this TCR beta chain was carried out in a study of post-analysis software for immune sequencing data. On the study more broadly: Included among the disease courses, which were recorded for the cohort, were relapsing-remitting, secondary progressive and progressive-relapsing multiple sclerosis. Points from the study as a whole: With TRBV5-6, TRBV5-1 and TRBV20-1 included, about five TRBV segments were more frequent in patients than in controls. By F measure, samples from a shared preparation batch strongly co-clustered.

Researchers reported that TCR beta cDNA libraries carried unique molecular identifiers. A single record per CDR3 protein comes from TCRdb applying MiXCR to the PCR reads. The repertoire consists of roughly 620,000 distinct CDR3 sequences, with 40% to 50% occurring once and the leading ten covering 1.7%. Concerning this clonotype: Its antigen is unidentified.

CDR3 size: 18 residues. Trimming removed 3 bases from V and 0 bases from J, with 15 bases in between. The V and J genes are TRBV12-3 or TRBV12-4 and TRBJ2-6, with D tentatively TRBD2 (6 bases). Source material: blood. The receptor's source is a girl aged 5 to 17 with multiple sclerosis. The CDR3 region is CASSFPGLRSSGANVLTF. The CDR3 DNA sequence: TGTGCCAGCAGTTTCCCGGGACTCAGAAGCTCTGGGGCCAACGTCCTGACTTTC.